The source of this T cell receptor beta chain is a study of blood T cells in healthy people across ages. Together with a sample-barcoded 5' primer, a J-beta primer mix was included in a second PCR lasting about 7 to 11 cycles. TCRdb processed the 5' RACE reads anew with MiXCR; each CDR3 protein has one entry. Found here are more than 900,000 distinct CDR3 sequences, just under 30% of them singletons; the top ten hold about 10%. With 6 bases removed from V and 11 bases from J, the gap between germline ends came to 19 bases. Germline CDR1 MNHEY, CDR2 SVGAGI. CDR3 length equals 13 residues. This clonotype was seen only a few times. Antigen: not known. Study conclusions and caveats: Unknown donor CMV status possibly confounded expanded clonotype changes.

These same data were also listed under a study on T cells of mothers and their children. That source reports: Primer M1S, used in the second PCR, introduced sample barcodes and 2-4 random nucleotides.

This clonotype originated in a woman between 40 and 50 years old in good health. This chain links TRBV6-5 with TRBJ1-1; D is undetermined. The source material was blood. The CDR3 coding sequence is TGTGCCAGCAGCAAGCCCGGGGTGCAATGGGCTTTCTTT. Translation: CASSKPGVQWAFF.